These T cell receptor beta chains were read from a single sample in a study of neurological immune-mediated disorders. From the 5' RACE reads, TCRdb called clonotypes with MiXCR, one entry per CDR3 protein. The sample gives 55,000 to 75,000 distinct CDR3 sequences, approximately 11% of which show up once; about 10% is in the top ten. Sequencing was carried out using PBMCs. Every receptor here comes from a woman in her fifties or sixties with HTLV-1-associated myelopathy (HAM/TSP). CDR3s include the opening cysteine and the closing phenylalanine or tryptophan. D genes are given only for firm matches. Rows may omit the clone size; those that give it use once, few, many or a size class.

j_call,v_call,clone_size,d_call,cdr3_nt,cdr3_aa
TRBJ2-1,TRBV5-6,many,.,TGTGCCAGCAGCTTCGGACGGAAGCAGTTCTTC,CASSFGRKQFF
TRBJ2-1,TRBV5-1,many,TRBD2,TGCGCCAGCAGCTACGGGACTAGCGGAGCCTACAATGAGCAGTTCTTC,CASSYGTSGAYNEQFF
TRBJ2-2,TRBV5-1,many,TRBD1,TGCGCCAGCAGCTTGAGCAGGACAGGGCACACCGGGGAGCTGTTTTTT,CASSLSRTGHTGELFF
TRBJ2-1,TRBV6-1,many,TRBD2,TGTGCCAGCAGTGCAGGACTAGCGGGATATCGGAATGAGCAGTTCTTC,CASSAGLAGYRNEQFF
TRBJ2-1,TRBV12-3/TRBV12-4,many,TRBD2,TGTGCCAGCAGACTTAGCGGGAGCTCCTACAATGAGCAGTTCTTC,CASRLSGSSYNEQFF
TRBJ1-2,TRBV6-6,many,TRBD1,TGTGCCAGCAGTTACTCGAGGACAGGGGCAAACTATGGCTACACCTTC,CASSYSRTGANYGYTF
TRBJ1-5,TRBV6-5,many,TRBD1,TGTGCCAGCAGTTACCGGGCGACAGGGGGCTTCAATCAGCCCCAGCATTTT,CASSYRATGGFNQPQHF
TRBJ2-1,TRBV7-2,.,.,TGTGCCAGCAGCCCCACGACTACGAGCTCCTACAATGAGCAGTTCTTC,CASSPTTTSSYNEQFF
TRBJ1-1,TRBV7-2,many,.,TGTGCCAGCAGCTGGAAAGGAGGCACTGAAGCTTTCTTT,CASSWKGGTEAFF
TRBJ2-7,TRBV28,many,TRBD2,TGTGCCAGCAGTTCAACTAGCGGAAACTCCTACGAGCAGTACTTC,CASSSTSGNSYEQYF
TRBJ2-1,TRBV18,many,.,TGTGCCAGCTCACCCCCGGCCTTCTCCAATGAGCAGTTCTTC,CASSPPAFSNEQFF
TRBJ1-6,TRBV27,many,.,TGTGCCAGCAGTTTTCAGGGTTCGAATTCACCCCTCCACTTT,CASSFQGSNSPLHF
TRBJ2-2,TRBV7-9,many,TRBD1,TGTGCCAGCAGCCCTGTTGACAGGGGCACCGGGGAGCTGTTTTTT,CASSPVDRGTGELFF
TRBJ1-5,TRBV5-1,many,.,TGCGCCAGCAGCTTGGGTTCCGGGTCTAAACAGCCCCAGCATTTT,CASSLGSGSKQPQHF
TRBJ2-2,TRBV7-2,many,.,TGTGCCAGCAGCTTAGAGTTGAGGAAGGGGAACACCGGGGAGCTGTTTTTT,CASSLELRKGNTGELFF
TRBJ2-6,TRBV25-1,many,.,TGTGCCAGCAGTGAATCAAGGCGGGCCGGGGCCAACGTCCTGACTTTC,CASSESRRAGANVLTF
TRBJ1-5,TRBV3-1,many,TRBD1,TGTGCCAGCAGCCAAGGGACAGGAGGCAATCAGCCCCAGCATTTT,CASSQGTGGNQPQHF
TRBJ2-1,TRBV29-1,many,TRBD2,TGCAGCGTCCGGACTAGCGGGGGTTCCGATGAGCAGTTCTTC,CSVRTSGGSDEQFF
TRBJ2-1,TRBV19,.,.,TGTGCCAGTAGTATCACGGGGCAAAATGCGGAGCAGTTCTTC,CASSITGQNAEQFF
TRBJ1-2,TRBV4-1,many,TRBD1,TGCGCCAGCAGCCTGGGACAGAACCCTAACTATGGCTACACCTTC,CASSLGQNPNYGYTF
TRBJ2-7,TRBV10-2,many,.,TGCGCCAGCAGTGACCATGATGAGCAGTACTTC,CASSDHDEQYF
TRBJ1-2,TRBV5-1,many,TRBD1,TGCGCCAGCAGCTTGCGGGGACAGGGGGCAGACGGTGGCTACACCTTC,CASSLRGQGADGGYTF
TRBJ1-2,TRBV5-6,many,.,TGTGCCAGCAGCCCCGGACAGTCCTATGGCTACACCTTC,CASSPGQSYGYTF
TRBJ2-7,TRBV29-1,many,.,TGCAGCGTTGTCTTGGGGTCGGTCTACGAGCAGTACTTC,CSVVLGSVYEQYF
TRBJ2-1,TRBV20-1,many,TRBD2,TGCAGTGCTAGAGAGTCCCGCGGGAGTCCCTACAATGAGCAGTTCTTC,CSARESRGSPYNEQFF
TRBJ2-1,TRBV5-1,many,.,TGCGCCAGCACAGCAGGGGAAACGAATGAGCAGTTCTTC,CASTAGETNEQFF
TRBJ1-1,TRBV5-5,.,TRBD1,TGTGCCAGCAGCTTGGCCAGAGACAGGGACACTGAAGCTTTCTTT,CASSLARDRDTEAFF
TRBJ1-2,TRBV25-1,once,.,TGTGCCATCAGTGAGGGACCTTATTGCTACACCTTC,CAISEGPYCYTF
TRBJ1-4,TRBV2,many,.,TGTGCCAGCAATGGACGGACAACTAATGAAAAACTGTTTTTT,CASNGRTTNEKLFF
TRBJ2-5,TRBV20-1,many,TRBD1,TGCAGTGCTAGCAAAACAACAGGGGGCTTGGAGACCCAGTACTTC,CSASKTTGGLETQYF
TRBJ1-5,TRBV24-1,many,TRBD1,TGTGCCACCTTTGCCCCGCCGGGACAGATTTATAGCAATCAGCCCCAGCATTTT,CATFAPPGQIYSNQPQHF
TRBJ2-3,TRBV12-3/TRBV12-4,.,.,TGTGCCATTAGTTTCGTCTTAAGGGGTCGAAGAGATACGCAGTATTTT,CAISFVLRGRRDTQYF
TRBJ2-3,TRBV15,many,.,TGTGCCACCAGCCCACCCCAGGATACGCAGTATTTT,CATSPPQDTQYF
TRBJ1-5,TRBV20-1,many,TRBD1,TGCAGTGCTAGTAAAGGGGGCGGTCAGCCCCAGCATTTT,CSASKGGGQPQHF
TRBJ2-3,TRBV28,many,.,TGTGCCAGCAGTTTTTCGGGGGTGGGAGATACGCAGTATTTT,CASSFSGVGDTQYF
TRBJ2-6,TRBV19,many,.,TGTGCCAGTACCCCCCTCCGGACAGATACCAACGTCCTGACTTTC,CASTPLRTDTNVLTF
TRBJ2-3,TRBV20-1,many,.,TGCTCCCGGAGTAGCACAGATACGCAGTATTTT,CSRSSTDTQYF
TRBJ1-5,TRBV12-3/TRBV12-4,many,.,TGTGCCAGCAGTTTAGCTACGTTTCAGCCCCAGCATTTT,CASSLATFQPQHF